Below are 27 T cell receptor beta chains sequenced from a single sample in a study of T-cell memory formation after mild COVID-19. TCRdb itself ran the 5' RACE reads through MiXCR, one entry per CDR3 protein. The sample records around 530,000 distinct CDR3 sequences, less than 25% being singletons. Material for sequencing was PBMCs or a T cell subset sorted from them (not recorded which). The source is an adult woman who had mild COVID-19 (a few samples of this study predate the infection). Cell type and time point are not known.

The chain combines TRBV5-6 with TRBJ2-3; TRBD2 aligns across 13 bases. From germline, CDR1 is SGHDT and CDR2 YYEEEE. The V gene end was trimmed by 7 bases and the J gene end by 4 bases; junction bases not matched to a gene: 0. The CDR3 length is 13 residues. The CDR3 bases are TGTGCCAGCGGACTAGCGGGAGCAGATACGCAGTATTTT. Translated, it gives CASGLAGADTQYF.

A few counts support this clonotype. V is TRBV5-1 and J is TRBJ2-1, with 8 bases matching TRBD1. The germline V gene has CDR1 SGHRS and CDR2 YFSETQ. J gave up 2 bases and V 5 bases, and 6 bases lay outside the gene matches. This CDR3 has 15 amino acids. The CDR3 sequence: CASRGDRGTYNEQFF. The DNA for the CDR3 is TGCGCCAGCAGGGGTGACAGGGGAACCTACAATGAGCAGTTCTTC.

The chain couples TRBV27 to TRBJ2-7, with D perhaps matching TRBD2 (6 bases). The CDR3 covers 14 residues. V was trimmed by 3 bases and J by 2 bases, leaving 11 bases between them. Germline V CDR1 and CDR2: MNHEY, SMNVEV (reference sequence). In nucleotides, the CDR3 is TGTGCCAGCAGTTTGCGGCGGGGCGCCTACGAGCAGTACTTC. This sequence encodes CASSLRRGAYEQYF.

Only a few counts were recorded for this clonotype. The CDR3 is CASRTSGAFNEQFF. The DNA for the CDR3 is TGCGCCAGCAGAACTAGCGGGGCCTTCAATGAGCAGTTCTTC. V is TRBV5-1 and J is TRBJ2-1, with 10 bases aligning to TRBD2. In germline, CDR1 is SGHRS, CDR2 YFSETQ. V lost 5 bases to trimming and J lost 6 bases; unmatched junction nucleotides: 5. The CDR3 spans 14 residues.

This clonotype came up a few times. Germline and junction disagree at one end, which may indicate a read error. The J gene is TRBJ2-2, the V gene TRBV7-7, with TRBD1 identical over 9 bases. The CDR3 runs to 20 residues. CDR1 and CDR2 (germline): SSHAT, FNYEAQ (reference sequence). The CDR3 DNA reads TGTGCTAGCAGCTTAGCTGGCGGACAGGGGACCCTCCCGAACACCGGGGAGCTGTTTTTT. This encodes CASSLAGGQGTLPNTGELFF. Complete variable domain (other parts from reference TRBV7-7 and TRBJ2-2): GAGVSQSPRYKVTKRGQDVTLRCDPISSHATLYWYQQALGQGPEFLTYFNYEAQPDKSGLPSDRFSAERPEGSISTLTIQRTEQRDSAMYRCASSLAGGQGTLPNTGELFFGEGSRLTVL.

The chain is built from TRBV4-2 and TRBJ2-1; the match to TRBD1 covers 9 bases. The CDR3 has 13 residues. After removal of 3 bases from V and 8 bases from J, the junction contained 2 bases not matched to a gene. Germline assignment: CDR1 LGHNA and CDR2 YNFKEQ. This CDR3 is CASSQDRGDEQFF. In DNA, the CDR3 is TGTGCCAGCAGCCAGGACAGGGGCGATGAGCAGTTCTTC.

The chain recombines TRBV11-2 with TRBJ2-7; either TRBD1 or TRBD2 may fit D (5 bases each). V shed 8 bases and J shed 3 bases, with 14 bases lying between them. The V gene's germline CDR1 is SGHAT and CDR2 FQNNGV. CDR3 size: 13 residues. CDR3 DNA: TGTGCCAGCGGTCTTGGGGGAATCTACGAGCAGTACTTC. Protein sequence: CASGLGGIYEQYF. The entire variable domain, with the rest obtained from reference TRBV11-2 and TRBJ2-7, is as follows: EAGVAQSPRYKIIEKRQSVAFWCNPISGHATLYWYQQILGQGPKLLIQFQNNGVVDDSQLPKDRFSAERLKGVDSTLKIQPAKLEDSAVYLCASGLGGIYEQYFGPGTRLTVT.

The chain has TRBV7-8 and TRBJ2-5; D may correspond to TRBD1 or TRBD2 (5 bases each). V shed 1 base and J shed 3 bases, with 9 bases lying between them. Germline values: CDR1 SGHVS, CDR2 FQNEAQ. The length of the CDR3 is 14 residues. The CDR3 loop is CASSLVWGKETQYF. In DNA form, the CDR3 reads TGTGCCAGCAGCTTAGTGTGGGGGAAAGAGACCCAGTACTTC.

The gene calls are TRBV5-1 and TRBJ2-5; TRBD2 matches 8 bases. The V and J ends lost 0 bases and 5 bases, in that order; junction bases with no gene match: 3. This CDR3 spans 14 amino acids. Per germline, CDR1 SGHRS and CDR2 YFSETQ. CDR3 loop: CASSLVSGEETQYF. In DNA form, the CDR3 reads TGCGCCAGCAGCTTGGTTAGCGGGGAGGAGACCCAGTACTTC. Full variable domain (outside the CDR3, taken from reference TRBV5-1 and TRBJ2-5): KAGVTQTPRYLIKTRGQQVTLSCSPISGHRSVSWYQQTPGQGLQFLFEYFSETQRNKGNFPGRFSGRQFSNSRSEMNVSTLELGDSALYLCASSLVSGEETQYFGPGTRLLVL.

The rearrangement uses TRBV6-1 and TRBJ1-1; D is unclear. Germline CDR1 and CDR2: MNHNS and SASEGT. V dropped 0 bases and J dropped 5 bases, with 4 bases sitting between them. The CDR3 extends over 12 amino acids. CDR3 loop: CASSEALTEAFF. In DNA form, the CDR3 reads TGTGCCAGCAGTGAAGCCTTGACTGAAGCTTTCTTT.

This chain connects TRBV9 to TRBJ1-1; D not resolved. From germline, CDR1 is SGDLS and CDR2 YYNGEE. The CDR3 is made up of 17 amino acids. Trimming removed 3 bases at V and 1 base at J, with 19 bases between. The CDR3 here is CASSEMGMGLANTEAFF. The CDR3 nucleotides read TGTGCCAGCAGCGAAATGGGAATGGGTCTGGCGAACACTGAAGCTTTCTTT.

This clonotype was picked up a small number of times. The rearrangement joins TRBV28 to TRBJ1-1, with unresolved D. CDR1 is MDHEN, CDR2 SYDVKM, per germline. The CDR3 totals 12 residues. Deletions cut 3 bases from V and 8 bases from J, with 10 bases between. The CDR3 reads CASSFGSIEAFF. CDR3 nucleotide sequence: TGTGCCAGCAGTTTCGGAAGTATCGAAGCTTTCTTT.

This clonotype has just a few counts. The chain is built from TRBV6-2 or TRBV6-3 and TRBJ2-7; 9 bases align to TRBD2. This CDR3 has 14 residues. Per germline, CDR1 MNHEY and CDR2 SVGEGT. J lost 3 bases, V lost 6 bases, and 6 bases had no gene match. The CDR3 nucleotides read TGTGCCAGCAGAGAGACTAGCGGTGTCTACGAGCAGTACTTC. Translated: CASRETSGVYEQYF.

The rearrangement links TRBV27 to TRBJ2-1; 9 nucleotides line up with TRBD2. The germline V gene has CDR1 MNHEY and CDR2 SMNVEV (reference sequence). CDR3 size: 15 residues. V shed 4 bases, J shed 3 bases, and the junction held 4 bases outside the gene matches. The CDR3 region has the DNA TGTGCCAGCAGTTCTAGCGGGATAAGCTACAATGAGCAGTTCTTC. It specifies CASSSSGISYNEQFF.

This clonotype came up a few times. The chain combines TRBV5-5 with TRBJ2-1; TRBD1 matches 8 bases. CDR1 is SGHKS, CDR2 YYEKEE, per germline (reference sequence). J was trimmed by 2 bases and V by 4 bases; bases with no gene match: 2. The length of the CDR3 is 14 residues. The CDR3 reads CASSATGAYNEQFF. In DNA, the CDR3 is TGTGCCAGCAGCGCGACAGGGGCCTACAATGAGCAGTTCTTC.

The chain joins TRBV24-1 to TRBJ2-2, with unresolved D. Germline V lookup: CDR1 KGHDR, CDR2 SFDVKD. Between the trimmed V and J ends, which lost 0 bases and 2 bases, there was a span of 9 bases. CDR3 size: 16 residues. CDR3 protein: CATSDLPSTNTGELFF. In DNA, the CDR3 is TGTGCCACCAGTGATTTGCCCTCAACTAACACCGGGGAGCTGTTTTTT.

The chain is built from TRBV7-9 and TRBJ1-2; 7 bases match TRBD1. The CDR3 has 14 residues. Unmatched junction bases numbered 6, after V lost 6 bases and J lost 2 bases. The germline gives CDR1 SEHNR, CDR2 FQNEAQ (reference sequence). This CDR3 reads CASREQGRNYGYTF. The CDR3 nucleotides read TGTGCCAGCAGGGAACAGGGGAGGAACTATGGCTACACCTTC.

The chain uses TRBV18 and TRBJ1-2; D uncertain. The CDR3 length is 14 residues. The V gene's germline CDR1 is KGHSH and CDR2 LQKENI. The V gene lost 4 bases and the J gene lost 8 bases, with 17 bases spanning the gap. This CDR3 reads CASSRVTGIRGYTF. For the CDR3, the DNA is TGTGCCAGCTCACGGGTTACGGGGATTAGAGGCTACACCTTC. The entire variable domain, with the rest obtained from reference TRBV18 and TRBJ1-2, is as follows: NAGVMQNPRHLVRRRGQEARLRCSPMKGHSHVYWYRQLPEEGLKFMVYLQKENIIDESGMPKERFSAEFPKEGPSILRIQQVVRGDSAAYFCASSRVTGIRGYTFGSGTRLTVV.

This clonotype has more than one count but fewer than ten. The chain uses TRBV24-1 and TRBJ2-5; D perhaps matches TRBD1 (6 bases). Trimming pared 1 base from V and 4 bases from J, leaving 12 bases between. CDR3 size: 15 residues. From germline, CDR1 is KGHDR and CDR2 SFDVKD. The CDR3 nucleotides are TGTGCCACCAGTGATTTATCAGGGGCAGGAGAGACCCAGTACTTC. The encoded protein is CATSDLSGAGETQYF.

The chain recombines TRBV6-2 or TRBV6-3 with TRBJ2-1, with 7 bases fitting TRBD1. Trimming at V came to 9 bases and at J to 16 bases, leaving 12 bases not matched to a gene. CDR1 is MNHEY, CDR2 SVGEGT, per germline. The CDR3 contains 11 residues. The CDR3 region has the DNA TGTGCCAGTGATAGCCGGGACAGATACTTCTTC. This sequence encodes CASDSRDRYFF.

The chain is built from TRBV7-9 and TRBJ1-2; D possibly corresponds to TRBD1 (5 bases). The V and J ends lost 5 bases and 2 bases respectively, with 12 bases between them. The CDR3 length is 14 residues. Germline CDR1 is SEHNR and CDR2 is FQNEAQ (reference sequence). CDR3 sequence: CASSPLDSNYGYTF. The CDR3 nucleotides read TGTGCCAGCAGCCCGCTAGACAGCAACTATGGCTACACCTTC.

The chain couples TRBV18 to TRBJ2-5; 7 bases align to TRBD2. Germline V gives CDR1 KGHSH, CDR2 LQKENI. The ends lost 5 bases at V and 5 bases at J; junction bases unmatched: 5. The CDR3 sequence is 13 residues long. The CDR3 spells CASSRLAIETQYF. The CDR3 nucleotides are TGTGCCAGCTCAAGACTAGCAATCGAGACCCAGTACTTC.

The V and J genes are TRBV5-6 and TRBJ2-2; 7 bases agree with TRBD2. The CDR3 sequence is 15 residues long. V shed 0 bases, J shed 3 bases, and the junction held 2 bases outside the gene matches. Germline V CDR1 and CDR2: SGHDT, YYEEEE. The CDR3 loop is CASSLVGRDTGELFF. The CDR3 DNA is TGTGCCAGCAGCTTGGTTGGGAGGGACACCGGGGAGCTGTTTTTT.

This chain uses TRBV24-1 with TRBJ2-1, with D unresolved. The CDR3 loop spans 11 amino acids. Germline V gene data show CDR1 as KGHDR and CDR2 as SFDVKD. V lost 5 bases and J 6 bases, leaving 4 bases between the germline ends. In nucleotides, the CDR3 is TGTGCCACCAGTGTTCGCAATGAGCAGTTCTTC. As protein: CATSVRNEQFF.

The V and J genes are TRBV24-1 and TRBJ2-3; a weak D match, TRBD2 (5 bases). Trimming shortened V by 1 base and J by 0 bases, and 7 bases separated the two germline ends. The CDR3 loop spans 15 amino acids. Germline V gene sequence: CDR1 KGHDR, CDR2 SFDVKD. The CDR3 bases are TGTGCCACCAGTGATTTCGGCGGGAGCACAGATACGCAGTATTTT. Protein product: CATSDFGGSTDTQYF.

This clonotype was counted between two and nine times. This chain uses TRBV7-9 with TRBJ2-5; weak D call: TRBD2 (7 bases). This CDR3 has 17 residues. Looked up from germline, CDR1 is SEHNR and CDR2 is FQNEAQ (reference sequence). Trimming removed 4 bases from V and 4 bases from J, with 22 bases in between. CDR3 loop: CASSSLGGDYSVETQYF. CDR3 DNA sequence: TGTGCCAGCAGCTCTTTAGGGGGGGACTACTCGGTAGAGACCCAGTACTTC. The complete variable domain, with remaining parts taken from reference TRBV7-9 and TRBJ2-5, reads DTGVSQNPRHKITKRGQNVTFRCDPISEHNRLYWYRQTLGQGPEFLTYFQNEAQLEKSRLLSDRFSAERPKGSFSTLEIQRTEQGDSAMYLCASSSLGGDYSVETQYFGPGTRLLVL.

This clonotype was recorded a few times. The V call is TRBV28, the J call TRBJ2-7, with 10 bases fitting TRBD1. This CDR3 is built from 15 residues. The J segment lost 6 bases and the V segment lost 0 bases, leaving 5 bases of the junction unmatched. In germline, CDR1 is MDHEN, CDR2 SYDVKM. CDR3: CASSLWTGGRGEQYF. The DNA for the CDR3 is TGTGCCAGCAGTTTATGGACAGGGGGCAGGGGCGAGCAGTACTTC.